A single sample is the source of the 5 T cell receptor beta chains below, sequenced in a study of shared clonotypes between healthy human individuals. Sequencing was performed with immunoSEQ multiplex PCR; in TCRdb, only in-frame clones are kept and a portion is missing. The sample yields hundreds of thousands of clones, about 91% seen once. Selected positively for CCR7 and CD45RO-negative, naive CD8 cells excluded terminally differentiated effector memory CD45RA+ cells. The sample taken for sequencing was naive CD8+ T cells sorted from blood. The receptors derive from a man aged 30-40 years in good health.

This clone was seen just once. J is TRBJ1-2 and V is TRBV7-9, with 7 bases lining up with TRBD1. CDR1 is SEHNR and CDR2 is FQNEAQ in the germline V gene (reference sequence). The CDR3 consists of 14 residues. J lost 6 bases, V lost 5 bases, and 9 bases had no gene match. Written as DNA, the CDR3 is TGTGCCAGCAGCAGTGGGGACAGAACGCATGGCTACACCTTC. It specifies CASSSGDRTHGYTF.

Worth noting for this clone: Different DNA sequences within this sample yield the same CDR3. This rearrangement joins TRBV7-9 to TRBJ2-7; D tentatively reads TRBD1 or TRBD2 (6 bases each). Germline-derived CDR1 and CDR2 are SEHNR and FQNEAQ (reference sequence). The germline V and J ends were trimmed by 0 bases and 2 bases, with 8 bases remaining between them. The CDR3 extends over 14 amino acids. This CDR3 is CASSLAGGPYEQYF. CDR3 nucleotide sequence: TGTGCCAGCAGCTTAGCCGGGGGCCCCTACGAGCAGTACTTC. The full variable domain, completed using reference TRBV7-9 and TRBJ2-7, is DTGVSQNPRHKITKRGQNVTFRCDPISEHNRLYWYRQTLGQGPEFLTYFQNEAQLEKSRLLSDRFSAERPKGSFSTLEIQRTEQGDSAMYLCASSLAGGPYEQYFGPGTRLTVT.

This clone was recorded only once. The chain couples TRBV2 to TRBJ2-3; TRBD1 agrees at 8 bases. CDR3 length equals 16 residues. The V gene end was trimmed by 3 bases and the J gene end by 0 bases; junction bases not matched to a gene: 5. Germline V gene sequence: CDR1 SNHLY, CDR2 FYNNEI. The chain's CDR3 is CASSDFRGQSTDTQYF. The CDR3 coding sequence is TGTGCCAGCAGTGACTTCAGGGGGCAAAGCACAGATACGCAGTATTTT.

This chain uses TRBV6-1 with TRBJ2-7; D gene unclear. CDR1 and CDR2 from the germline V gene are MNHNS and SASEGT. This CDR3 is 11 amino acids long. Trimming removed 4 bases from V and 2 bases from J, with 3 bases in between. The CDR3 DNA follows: TGTGCCAGCAGTGGCGCCTACGAGCAGTACTTC. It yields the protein CASSGAYEQYF.

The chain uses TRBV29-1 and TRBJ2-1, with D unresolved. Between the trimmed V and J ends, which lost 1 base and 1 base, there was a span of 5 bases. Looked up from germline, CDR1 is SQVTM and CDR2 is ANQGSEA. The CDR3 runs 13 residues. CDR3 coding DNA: TGCAGCGTTGAAGTTCCGTCCTACAATGAGCAGTTCTTC. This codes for CSVEVPSYNEQFF.